The 17 T cell receptor beta chains reported below all come from one sample, sequenced in a study of shared clonotypes between healthy human individuals (dated by TCRdb to the early 2020s). CD8 naive samples were CD45RO-negative cells positively selected for CCR7, giving a CD45RA+CCR7+ population that excluded TemRA cells. Receptor libraries were prepared by the immunoSEQ multiplex PCR assay. The immuneACCESS repertoire file appears here via TCRdb, limited to in-frame rearrangements. These files lack a portion of the clones; in checked studies, under half of the deficit traces to unresolved V genes, and the cause of the others is not known. Here the sample has around 600,000 clones; 95% occur a single time. Jointly, the top ten make up approximately 0.11% of the sample. Sequenced sample: naive CD8+ T cells sorted from blood. Explained via the paper, the cell subset or site label denotes: CD45RA+CCR7+. The source of these receptors is a woman aged 25 to 39 in good health.

The chain carries TRBV28 and TRBJ2-2; TRBD2 agrees at 7 bases. V trimming: 5 bases; J trimming: 6 bases; junction bases outside the gene matches: 6. Germline loops: CDR1 MDHEN, CDR2 SYDVKM. The CDR3 consists of 14 residues. CDR3 nucleotides: TGTGCCAGCAGTCCTACCCGGGGGGCCGGGGAGCTGTTTTTT. Amino acid sequence: CASSPTRGAGELFF.

This chain connects TRBV13 to TRBJ2-2; maybe TRBD2 (5 bases). The CDR3 sequence is 15 residues long. Germline V gene sequence: CDR1 PRHDT, CDR2 FYEKMQ (reference sequence). V was trimmed by 0 bases and J by 5 bases, leaving 10 bases between them. CDR3 protein: CASSLGAGRTGELFF. The CDR3 nucleotides read TGTGCCAGCAGCTTAGGTGCGGGCCGAACCGGGGAGCTGTTTTTT. The full variable domain, completed using reference TRBV13 and TRBJ2-2, is AAGVIQSPRHLIKEKRETATLKCYPIPRHDTVYWYQQGPGQDPQFLISFYEKMQSDKGSIPDRFSAQQFSDYHSELNMSSLELGDSALYFCASSLGAGRTGELFFGEGSRLTVL.

CDR3 DNA: TGTGCCAGCAGCCTCACGGAGACTAGCGGGAGGGCCAAAGATACGCAGTATTTT. The encoded protein is CASSLTETSGRAKDTQYF. This chain links TRBV7-9 with TRBJ2-3, with 14 bases identical to TRBD2. CDR3 length: 18 residues. Germline CDR1 SEHNR, CDR2 FQNEAQ (reference sequence). With 5 bases clipped from V and 5 bases from J, the junction kept 12 bases outside the gene matches. The variable domain in full, completed from reference TRBV7-9 and TRBJ2-3, reads DTGVSQNPRHKITKRGQNVTFRCDPISEHNRLYWYRQTLGQGPEFLTYFQNEAQLEKSRLLSDRFSAERPKGSFSTLEIQRTEQGDSAMYLCASSLTETSGRAKDTQYFGPGTRLTVL.

The chain recombines TRBV7-8 with TRBJ2-5; 10 bases fit TRBD2. The CDR3 has 16 amino acids. V lost 3 bases, J lost 5 bases, and 9 bases stayed unmatched. Per germline, CDR1 SGHVS and CDR2 FQNEAQ. The CDR3 spells CASSFFLAGVEETQYF. CDR3 coding DNA: TGTGCCAGCAGCTTTTTTCTAGCGGGAGTGGAGGAGACCCAGTACTTC. The full variable domain, in which reference TRBV7-8 and TRBJ2-5 provide the parts outside the CDR3, is GAGVSQSPRYKVAKRGQDVALRCDPISGHVSLFWYQQALGQGPEFLTYFQNEAQLDKSGLPSDRFFAERPEGSVSTLKIQRTQQEDSAVYLCASSFFLAGVEETQYFGPGTRLLVL.

The table lists this clone with a count of one. The chain carries TRBV6-4 and TRBJ1-4, with a possible D match to TRBD1 (5 bases). The CDR3 consists of 12 residues. V shed 6 bases and J shed 10 bases, with 12 bases lying between them. The germline V gene encodes CDR1 MRHNA and CDR2 SNTAGT. This chain's CDR3 is CASRGEDGKLFF. The CDR3 coding sequence is TGTGCCAGCAGGGGGGAAGACGGAAAACTGTTTTTT.

The chain is built from TRBV11-3 and TRBJ2-1; 13 bases match TRBD2. Trimming cost V 5 bases and J 6 bases; bases outside gene matches: 10. The germline gives CDR1 SGHNT, CDR2 YENEEA. The length of the CDR3 is 17 residues. The CDR3 region has the DNA TGTGCCAGCAGCCCCCGGACTAGCGGGGGAGGGGTCAATGAGCAGTTCTTC. This sequence encodes CASSPRTSGGGVNEQFF.

This sequence joins TRBV27 and TRBJ1-1; D might be TRBD1 (5 bases). From germline, CDR1 is MNHEY and CDR2 SMNVEV (reference sequence). The CDR3 consists of 13 residues. V was trimmed by 0 bases and J by 7 bases, leaving 9 bases between them. The CDR3 nucleotides read TGTGCCAGCAGTTTATCGGGGGTGGGTGAAGCTTTCTTT. This encodes CASSLSGVGEAFF.

The chain carries TRBV27 and TRBJ2-5, with 7 bases matching TRBD2. The CDR3 sequence is 14 residues long. In germline, CDR1 is MNHEY, CDR2 SMNVEV (reference sequence). Trimming removed 3 bases from V and 5 bases from J; junction bases left unmatched: 6. In DNA form, the CDR3 reads TGTGCCAGCAGTTTGTTTGGGGGGGAGGAGACCCAGTACTTC. It encodes CASSLFGGEETQYF.

On this clone: The same CDR3 is also encoded by other DNA sequences in this sample. The chain joins TRBV28 to TRBJ2-7, with a weak D call TRBD1 (5 bases). CDR1 MDHEN and CDR2 SYDVKM come from the germline V gene. The CDR3 is made up of 12 amino acids. V lost 5 bases, J lost 3 bases, and 8 bases lay in between. The CDR3: CASSLDSYEQYF. For the CDR3, the DNA is TGTGCCAGCAGTCTAGACAGCTACGAGCAGTACTTC.

To note about this clone: In the same sample, other DNA sequences code for this CDR3. The V gene is TRBV7-9, the J gene TRBJ2-7; D remains unclear. This CDR3 comprises 13 residues. Germline V lookup: CDR1 SEHNR, CDR2 FQNEAQ (reference sequence). The ends were cut back, 6 bases at V and 0 bases at J, with 9 bases in the middle. CDR3 nucleotide sequence: TGTGCCAGCAGTTCGACACGCTCCTACGAGCAGTACTTC. The encoded protein is CASSSTRSYEQYF. Full variable domain (outside the CDR3, taken from reference TRBV7-9 and TRBJ2-7): DTGVSQNPRHKITKRGQNVTFRCDPISEHNRLYWYRQTLGQGPEFLTYFQNEAQLEKSRLLSDRFSAERPKGSFSTLEIQRTEQGDSAMYLCASSSTRSYEQYFGPGTRLTVT.

This rearrangement joins TRBV25-1 to TRBJ2-5; D is possibly TRBD1 (6 bases). V was trimmed by 3 bases and J by 4 bases, leaving 24 bases between them. This CDR3 contains 18 residues. Germline lookup yields CDR1 MGHDK and CDR2 SYGVNS. CDR3 sequence (DNA): TGTGCCAGCAGTGATTCAACCTCCAGGCTAGAAGGGGGAGAGACCCAGTACTTC. It yields the protein CASSDSTSRLEGGETQYF.

This chain joins TRBV28 and TRBJ2-7, with D maybe TRBD1 (6 bases). CDR1 and CDR2 from the germline V gene are MDHEN and SYDVKM. Between the trimmed V and J ends, which lost 5 bases and 0 bases, there was a span of 17 bases. The CDR3 has 16 amino acids. The DNA of the CDR3 is TGTGCCAGCAGTCTTAAGATCCGGGACAACTCCTACGAGCAGTACTTC. It yields the protein CASSLKIRDNSYEQYF. Full variable domain (remainder filled in from reference TRBV28 and TRBJ2-7): DVKVTQSSRYLVKRTGEKVFLECVQDMDHENMFWYRQDPGLGLRLIYFSYDVKMKEKGDIPEGYSVSREKKERFSLILESASTNQTSMYLCASSLKIRDNSYEQYFGPGTRLTVT.

The chain carries TRBV5-1 and TRBJ2-7, with 8 bases that match TRBD1. From germline, CDR1 is SGHRS and CDR2 YFSETQ. V lost 4 bases to trimming and J lost 4 bases; unmatched junction nucleotides: 7. The CDR3 extends over 14 amino acids. In DNA, the CDR3 is TGCGCCAGCAGCGTCGCAGGGGGCGGGTACGAGCAGTACTTC. Amino acid sequence: CASSVAGGGYEQYF.

The chain couples TRBV28 to TRBJ1-2, with 7 bases identical to TRBD1. This CDR3 has 12 residues. V was pared by 5 bases and J by 10 bases, with 7 bases of the junction left unmatched. Germline CDR1 is MDHEN and CDR2 is SYDVKM. The CDR3 reads CASSPQQGPYTF. DNA of the CDR3: TGTGCCAGCAGTCCGCAACAGGGGCCCTACACCTTC.

The rearrangement joins TRBV29-1 to TRBJ2-3; the D is unclear. Germline V lookup: CDR1 SQVTM, CDR2 ANQGSEA. Trimming removed 4 bases from V and 1 base from J, with 12 bases in between. There are 14 residues in the CDR3. CDR3 region: CSVGPLVRTDTQYF. CDR3 DNA sequence: TGCAGCGTTGGCCCATTGGTCCGCACAGATACGCAGTATTTT.

The chain is built from TRBV11-2 and TRBJ1-1; no reliable D call. The V gene's germline CDR1 is SGHAT and CDR2 FQNNGV. The CDR3 covers 11 residues. The V end was cut by 3 bases, the J end by 6 bases, with 5 bases between. The CDR3 spells CASSLEAEAFF. The CDR3 nucleotides read TGTGCCAGCAGCTTGGAAGCTGAAGCTTTCTTT. Together with reference TRBV11-2 and TRBJ1-1, the CDR3 gives the full variable domain: EAGVAQSPRYKIIEKRQSVAFWCNPISGHATLYWYQQILGQGPKLLIQFQNNGVVDDSQLPKDRFSAERLKGVDSTLKIQPAKLEDSAVYLCASSLEAEAFFGQGTRLTVV.

The V and J genes are TRBV5-4 and TRBJ1-1; D ambiguous. The germline V and J ends were trimmed by 0 bases and 4 bases, with 10 bases remaining between them. Germline CDR1 reads SGHNT; CDR2 reads YYREEE (reference sequence). The CDR3 totals 14 residues. The CDR3 DNA reads as TGTGCCAGCAGCTTGGCCAACAAACCCACTGAAGCTTTCTTT. It specifies CASSLANKPTEAFF. The full variable domain, rest sourced from reference TRBV5-4 and TRBJ1-1, is ETGVTQSPTHLIKTRGQQVTLRCSSQSGHNTVSWYQQALGQGPQFIFQYYREEENGRGNFPPRFSGLQFPNYSSELNVNALELDDSALYLCASSLANKPTEAFFGQGTRLTVV.